The 25 T cell receptor beta chains below were found in one sample sequenced in a study of cytomegalovirus exposure and HLA in healthy donors. The data were produced by immunoSEQ multiplex PCR, yet TCRdb's version contains in-frame clones alone and is incomplete. The sample shows 200,000 or so clones, 84% of them seen only once. The source material was PBMCs. These receptors were taken from a man in his late teens or twenties in good health and CMV-seropositive.

This chain links TRBV28 with TRBJ2-7, with a possible D match to TRBD1 (5 bases). The CDR3 is 14 residues long. Trimming stripped 3 bases from V and 0 bases from J, with 9 bases between. CDR1 and CDR2 from the germline V gene are MDHEN and SYDVKM. The CDR3 reads CASSFRGSSYEQYF. The CDR3 DNA reads TGTGCCAGCAGTTTTAGGGGCAGCTCCTACGAGCAGTACTTC.

This chain connects TRBV6-1 to TRBJ2-7, with D maybe TRBD2 (5 bases). The CDR3 has 15 residues. V gave up 1 base and J gave up 4 bases, with 14 bases separating them. CDR1 is MNHNS and CDR2 is SASEGT in the germline V gene. The CDR3 loop reads CASSEGLASVYEQYF. The CDR3 bases are TGTGCCAGCAGTGAAGGGCTAGCCAGCGTGTACGAGCAGTACTTC.

The rearrangement links TRBV28 to TRBJ2-3; 10 nucleotides match TRBD2. V was clipped by 5 bases and J by 4 bases; unmatched bases: 9. CDR1 and CDR2 from the germline V gene are MDHEN and SYDVKM. The CDR3 consists of 16 residues. The CDR3 reads CASSPSGRGRADTQYF. CDR3 bases: TGTGCCAGCAGTCCGAGCGGGAGGGGAAGGGCAGATACGCAGTATTTT.

The chain has TRBV28 and TRBJ2-7; a weak D match, TRBD1 (6 bases). The CDR3 extends over 12 amino acids. The V gene's germline CDR1 is MDHEN and CDR2 SYDVKM. The V and J ends lost 7 bases and 6 bases respectively, with 13 bases between them. CDR3 DNA sequence: TGTGCCAGCACCTCAGGGGCGGGCGAGCAGTACTTC. Protein product: CASTSGAGEQYF.

This chain uses TRBV6-1 with TRBJ1-2; D perhaps matches TRBD1 (6 bases). The V end lost 1 base, the J end lost 7 bases, and 10 bases lay between the germline ends. The germline gives CDR1 MNHNS, CDR2 SASEGT. The CDR3 length is 13 residues. The CDR3 nucleotides read TGTGCCAGCAGTGAAGTAAGGGGGACTGGCTACACCTTC. This translates into CASSEVRGTGYTF.

The chain employs TRBV5-1 and TRBJ1-1; 7 positions agree with TRBD1. V lost 0 bases to trimming and J lost 4 bases; unmatched junction nucleotides: 9. Germline CDR1 SGHRS, CDR2 YFSETQ. This CDR3 has 16 residues. In DNA form, the CDR3 reads TGCGCCAGCAGCTTGGCGGCAGGGGGTAGGGGCACTGAAGCTTTCTTT. Amino acids: CASSLAAGGRGTEAFF.

The V call is TRBV19, the J call TRBJ1-1; 9 bases match TRBD1. Per germline, CDR1 LNHDA and CDR2 SQIVND (reference sequence). With 5 bases clipped from V and 9 bases from J, the junction kept 13 bases outside the gene matches. The CDR3 spans 15 residues. The CDR3 bases are TGTGCCAGTAGTTCGACCGGGACAGGGCTCGTTAAAGCTTTCTTT. This translates into CASSSTGTGLVKAFF.

This chain joins TRBV11-3 and TRBJ2-3; 9 bases agree with TRBD1. Germline-derived CDR1 and CDR2 are SGHNT and YENEEA. The CDR3 runs 14 residues. The J segment lost 4 bases and the V segment lost 5 bases, leaving 4 bases of the junction unmatched. The CDR3 loop is CASSHGTGPDTQYF. In nucleotides, the CDR3 is TGTGCCAGCAGCCACGGGACAGGGCCAGATACGCAGTATTTT.

In its sample, this clone was seen once. The J gene is TRBJ2-1, the V gene TRBV7-3, with 8 bases that match TRBD2. The CDR3 has 15 amino acids. The trim removed 4 bases at V and 6 bases at J, leaving 8 bases unmatched. Germline CDR1 is SGHTA and CDR2 is FQGTGA. The CDR3: CASSYRREAVNEQFF. CDR3 coding DNA: TGTGCCAGCAGCTACAGGCGGGAGGCAGTCAATGAGCAGTTCTTC.

This chain connects TRBV5-6 to TRBJ2-3, with TRBD1 matching 9 bases. The CDR3 is 17 residues long. CDR1 and CDR2 from the germline V gene are SGHDT and YYEEEE. The junction had 13 bases not matched to a gene; V was cut back by 4 bases and J by 4 bases. The CDR3 nucleotides read TGTGCCAGCAGCCCCAAAGGACAGGGGCTTATCTCAGATACGCAGTATTTT. Translating gives CASSPKGQGLISDTQYF. Using reference TRBV5-6 and TRBJ2-3 for the parts outside the CDR3, the full variable domain is DAGVTQSPTHLIKTRGQQVTLRCSPKSGHDTVSWYQQALGQGPQFIFQYYEEEERQRGNFPDRFSGHQFPNYSSELNVNALLLGDSALYLCASSPKGQGLISDTQYFGPGTRLTVL.

The chain recombines TRBV7-8 with TRBJ2-7, with 8 bases lining up with TRBD2. This CDR3 has 15 residues. Germline assignment: CDR1 SGHVS and CDR2 FQNEAQ. V lost 6 bases and J lost 4; bases outside the gene matches: 11. CDR3 nucleotides: TGTGCCAGCAGTCCCTCTGGACTAGCCGGGTACGAGCAGTACTTC. This translates into CASSPSGLAGYEQYF.

The chain combines TRBV29-1 with TRBJ1-2; 8 nucleotides agree with TRBD1. CDR1 is SQVTM, CDR2 ANQGSEA, per germline. The CDR3 sequence is 17 residues long. The V segment lost 0 bases and the J segment 6 bases; nucleotides outside the gene matches: 15. The CDR3 coding sequence is TGCAGCGTTGAAGATTCTTTTCTGGGCAGGGGGCGAGATGGCTACACCTTC. It translates to CSVEDSFLGRGRDGYTF.

The J gene is TRBJ1-1, the V gene TRBV7-2, with D maybe TRBD1 (6 bases). Deletions cut 2 bases from V and 0 bases from J, with 19 bases between. The CDR3 is 18 residues long. CDR1 and CDR2 (germline): SGHTA, FQGNSA. CDR3 region: CASSLRPPDRTLNTEAFF. The CDR3 bases are TGTGCCAGCAGCTTACGACCGCCCGACAGGACTTTGAACACTGAAGCTTTCTTT.

The V call is TRBV5-4, the J call TRBJ2-7; the match to TRBD2 covers 7 bases. The CDR3 extends over 14 amino acids. Germline V lookup: CDR1 SGHNT, CDR2 YYREEE (reference sequence). The ends lost 3 bases at V and 0 bases at J; junction bases unmatched: 3. CDR3 region: CASSWGTTSYEQYF. The CDR3 nucleotides read TGTGCCAGCAGCTGGGGGACTACCTCCTACGAGCAGTACTTC.

Remarks on this clone: Within the sample, other DNA sequences also encode this same CDR3. The V gene is TRBV18, the J gene TRBJ2-7; 7 bases align to TRBD1. The CDR3 length is 12 residues. Germline V gene sequence: CDR1 KGHSH, CDR2 LQKENI. V dropped 6 bases and J dropped 2; count of bases not matched to a gene: 1. The CDR3: CASSQGAYEQYF. The CDR3 nucleotides read TGTGCCAGCTCCCAGGGGGCCTACGAGCAGTACTTC. Filled out from reference TRBV18 and TRBJ2-7, the complete variable domain reads NAGVMQNPRHLVRRRGQEARLRCSPMKGHSHVYWYRQLPEEGLKFMVYLQKENIIDESGMPKERFSAEFPKEGPSILRIQQVVRGDSAAYFCASSQGAYEQYFGPGTRLTVT.

The chain recombines TRBV27 with TRBJ1-1; D is undetermined. The CDR3 has 12 amino acids. V was pared by 5 bases and J by 13 bases, with 17 bases between. Germline V gene data show CDR1 as MNHEY and CDR2 as SMNVEV (reference sequence). The chain's CDR3 is CASSPVGGLGFF. For the CDR3, the DNA is TGTGCCAGCAGTCCCGTGGGAGGTTTGGGTTTCTTT.

This chain connects TRBV5-6 to TRBJ1-1; perhaps TRBD1 as D (5 bases). Germline loops: CDR1 SGHDT, CDR2 YYEEEE. Trimming pared 2 bases from V and 7 bases from J, leaving 21 bases between. The CDR3 extends over 16 amino acids. The CDR3 DNA sequence: TGTGCCAGCAGCTTTCGTCAGGGCCTAGTCTCCTATGAAGCTTTCTTT. This encodes CASSFRQGLVSYEAFF.

The chain employs TRBV28 and TRBJ1-1; D is possibly TRBD1 (6 bases). This CDR3 comprises 14 residues. V lost 5 bases and J 9 bases, leaving 19 bases between the germline ends. Germline V gene data show CDR1 as MDHEN and CDR2 as SYDVKM. The CDR3 is CASSPLLGASKAFF. The CDR3 DNA sequence: TGTGCCAGCAGTCCCCTCTTGGGGGCTTCGAAAGCTTTCTTT. The variable domain in full, with the rest retrieved from reference TRBV28 and TRBJ1-1, is DVKVTQSSRYLVKRTGEKVFLECVQDMDHENMFWYRQDPGLGLRLIYFSYDVKMKEKGDIPEGYSVSREKKERFSLILESASTNQTSMYLCASSPLLGASKAFFGQGTRLTVV.

The rearrangement uses TRBV7-2 and TRBJ2-7; possibly TRBD1 for D (6 bases). V was pared by 1 base and J by 10 bases, with 17 bases between. The germline V gene has CDR1 SGHTA and CDR2 FQGNSA. CDR3 length equals 14 residues. CDR3 sequence (DNA): TGTGCCAGCAGCTTAGGAGGGGACACCCAGCGACAGTACTTC. Translated: CASSLGGDTQRQYF.

The chain carries TRBV28 and TRBJ2-7; D is uncertain. Germline V CDR1 and CDR2: MDHEN, SYDVKM. Trimming took off 2 bases at V and 2 bases at J, with 7 bases between the two ends. The CDR3 contains 13 residues. The DNA for the CDR3 is TGTGCCAGCAGTTTAGTCACACCCTACGAGCAGTACTTC. It translates to CASSLVTPYEQYF.

The V call is TRBV5-1, the J call TRBJ2-5, with TRBD2 matching 7 bases. This CDR3 comprises 15 residues. The germline gives CDR1 SGHRS, CDR2 YFSETQ. Trimming at V came to 4 bases and at J to 6 bases, leaving 12 bases not matched to a gene. CDR3 DNA: TGCGCCAGCAGCATGGCAGCGGGATCGAGGAAGACCCAGTACTTC. This gives the protein CASSMAAGSRKTQYF.

The gene calls are TRBV6-6 and TRBJ2-1; D might be TRBD2 (7 bases). V was pared by 4 bases and J by 9 bases, with 19 bases between. The CDR3 contains 15 residues. Per germline, CDR1 MNHNY and CDR2 SVGAGI (reference sequence). The CDR3 sequence: CASSSRLEGGVEQFF. DNA of the CDR3: TGTGCCAGCAGTTCCCGATTAGAGGGGGGGGTTGAGCAGTTCTTC.

The chain recombines TRBV28 with TRBJ2-3; 8 bases are shared with TRBD2. V lost 2 bases to trimming and J lost 4 bases; unmatched junction nucleotides: 5. Germline CDR1 MDHEN, CDR2 SYDVKM. This CDR3 has 15 amino acids. CDR3 in DNA: TGTGCCAGCAGTTTACGAGCGGGGGCTCCAGATACGCAGTATTTT. It encodes CASSLRAGAPDTQYF.

The CDR3: CASSIQGSGTFSNQPQHF. In nucleotides, the CDR3 is TGTGCCAGTAGTATTCAGGGCTCCGGAACCTTTAGCAATCAGCCCCAGCATTTT. The chain carries TRBV19 and TRBJ1-5, with D perhaps TRBD1 (5 bases). The CDR3 covers 18 residues. V dropped 3 bases and J dropped 0 bases, with 18 bases sitting between them. Germline CDR1 reads LNHDA; CDR2 reads SQIVND (reference sequence).

The J gene is TRBJ1-2, the V gene TRBV2, with D unresolved. CDR1 is SNHLY and CDR2 is FYNNEI in the germline V gene. The CDR3 is 13 amino acids. V shed 5 bases and J shed 4 bases, with 11 bases lying between them. The CDR3 protein is CASSLTPGYGYTF. The CDR3 bases are TGTGCCAGCAGTTTGACACCTGGCTATGGCTACACCTTC.